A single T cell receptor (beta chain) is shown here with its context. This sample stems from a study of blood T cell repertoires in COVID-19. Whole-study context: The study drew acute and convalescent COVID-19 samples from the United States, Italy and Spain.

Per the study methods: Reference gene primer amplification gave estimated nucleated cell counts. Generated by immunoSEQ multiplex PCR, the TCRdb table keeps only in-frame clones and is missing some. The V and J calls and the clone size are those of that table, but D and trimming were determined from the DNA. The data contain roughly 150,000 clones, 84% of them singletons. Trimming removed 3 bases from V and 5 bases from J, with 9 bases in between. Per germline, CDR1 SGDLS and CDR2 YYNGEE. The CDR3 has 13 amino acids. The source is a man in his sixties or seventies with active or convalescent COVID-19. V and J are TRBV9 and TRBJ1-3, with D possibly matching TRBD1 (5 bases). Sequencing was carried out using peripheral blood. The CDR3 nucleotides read TGTGCCAGCAGCGGGACACGCCGAAACACCATATATTTT. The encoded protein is CASSGTRRNTIYF.